This TCR beta chain is from a study of HIV-infected patients and healthy controls. This clonotype has a count of ten or more. Around 450 ng RNA was reverse transcribed with alpha and beta constant-region primers. Using multiplexing indices, alpha and beta chain libraries were generated apart by chain-specific third strand synthesis. TCRdb re-called the 5' RACE reads through MiXCR, storing one row per CDR3 protein. The sample lists about 15,000 distinct CDR3 sequences; approximately 7% were seen once. All unsorted peripheral T cells were captured because whole blood was used without fractionation. The germline V and J ends were trimmed by 4 bases and 0 bases, with 11 bases remaining between them. Germline V gene sequence: CDR1 SGHDN, CDR2 FVKESK. The CDR3 has 15 residues.

The sequence derives from an adult in good health. The sequenced material came from blood. V is TRBV14 and J is TRBJ2-3; D may be TRBD1 or TRBD2 (5 bases each). CDR3 protein: CASSRGTTSTDTQYF. The CDR3, as DNA: TGTGCCAGCAGCCGAGGGACCACTAGCACAGATACGCAGTATTTT.